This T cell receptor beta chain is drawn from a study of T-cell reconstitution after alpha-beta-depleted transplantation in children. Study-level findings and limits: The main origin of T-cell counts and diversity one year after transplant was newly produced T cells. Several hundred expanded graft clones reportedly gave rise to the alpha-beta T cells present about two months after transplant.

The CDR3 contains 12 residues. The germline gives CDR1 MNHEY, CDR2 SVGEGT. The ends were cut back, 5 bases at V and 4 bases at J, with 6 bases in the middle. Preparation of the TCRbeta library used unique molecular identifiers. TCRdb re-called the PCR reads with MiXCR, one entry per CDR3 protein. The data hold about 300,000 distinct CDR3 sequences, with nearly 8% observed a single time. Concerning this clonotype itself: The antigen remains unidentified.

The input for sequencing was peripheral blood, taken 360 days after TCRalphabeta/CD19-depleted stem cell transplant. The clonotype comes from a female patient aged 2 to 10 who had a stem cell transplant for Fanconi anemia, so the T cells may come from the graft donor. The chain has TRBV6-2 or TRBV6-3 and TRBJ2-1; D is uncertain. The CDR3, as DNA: TGTGCCAGCAGTCAAAGATACAATGAGCAGTTCTTC. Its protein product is CASSQRYNEQFF.